This T cell receptor (beta chain) was recovered during a study of cytomegalovirus exposure and HLA in healthy donors. Study-wide points: TCR beta chains numbering under 200 were designated cytomegalovirus-associated. Using the classifier, cytomegalovirus status was reportedly diagnosed with high specificity and sensitivity.

Libraries were prepared by immunoSEQ multiplex PCR; TCRdb keeps only in-frame clonotypes and omits some of them. The data hold some 130,000 clones, with nearly 90% observed a single time. As for this clone: The antigen is not known.

Germline CDR1 and CDR2: SGHRS and YFSETQ. The CDR3 has 15 residues. V was clipped by 2 bases and J by 7 bases, with 15 bases between them. J is TRBJ2-2 and V is TRBV5-1; D remains unclear. The sample comprised PBMCs. The TCR originated in a woman younger than 30 in good health and CMV-seronegative. CDR3 coding DNA: TGCGCCAGCAGCTTATGGTTTCGGGTGAGCGGGGAGCTGTTTTTT. Translation gives CASSLWFRVSGELFF.